Listed below are T cell receptor beta chains from one sample, sequenced in a study of beta chain features in type 1 diabetes. Produced via immunoSEQ multiplex PCR; TCRdb's table is partial and in-frame only. The repertoire has around 340,000 clones, around 8.5% of them found once; the top ten carry less than 1.2%. The specimen sequenced was central memory CD4+ T cells from blood. These receptor sequences come from a man aged 30 to 39 with type 1 diabetes. Each CDR3 is given with its conserved first and last residue. The D gene is left open where the match is weak. Clone sizes are given selectively: once, few, many, or a class where the clone is expanded.

v_gene,d_gene,len,j_gene,abundance,CDR3aa,CDR3nt
TRBV29-1,TRBD1,12,TRBJ2-2,few,CSVGQGHGELFF,TGCAGCGTTGGACAGGGGCACGGGGAGCTGTTTTTT
TRBV6-6,.,11,TRBJ2-3,few,CASAEMDTQYF,TGTGCCAGCGCCGAGATGGATACGCAGTATTTT
TRBV25-1,TRBD1,15,TRBJ1-1,.,CASSEYRQGGTEAFF,TGTGCCAGCAGTGAATATCGACAGGGAGGAACTGAAGCTTTCTTT
TRBV29-1,.,13,TRBJ1-2,.,CSVPTGDNYGYTF,TGCAGCGTGCCAACAGGAGATAACTATGGCTACACCTTC
TRBV6-5,TRBD2,15,TRBJ2-1,.,CASSSTSGGAGEQFF,TGTGCCAGCAGCTCTACTAGCGGGGGGGCCGGTGAGCAGTTCTTC
TRBV14,.,14,TRBJ1-4,many,CASSQGSLGEKLFF,TGTGCCAGCAGCCAGGGATCTCTGGGCGAAAAACTGTTTTTT
TRBV18,.,16,TRBJ1-6,.,CASSPMSGRENSPLHF,TGTGCCAGCTCACCAATGAGCGGCAGGGAAAATTCACCCCTCCACTTT
TRBV28,TRBD1,15,TRBJ2-7,.,CASSFDRGTAYEQYF,TGTGCCAGCAGTTTTGACAGGGGAACGGCCTACGAGCAGTACTTC
TRBV30,TRBD1,13,TRBJ2-7,.,CAWSTGQGYEQYF,TGTGCCTGGAGTACAGGACAGGGATACGAGCAGTACTTC
TRBV6-5,.,14,TRBJ1-3,few,CASSSLSSGNTIYF,TGTGCCAGCAGTTCGCTATCCTCTGGAAACACCATATATTTT
TRBV12-5,TRBD1,15,TRBJ2-1,.,CASGPQGLPNNEQFF,TGTGCTAGTGGTCCACAGGGGCTGCCAAACAATGAGCAGTTCTTC
TRBV14,.,15,TRBJ1-5,.,CASSQRGRYNQPQHF,TGTGCCAGCAGTCAAAGAGGGCGTTACAATCAGCCCCAGCATTTT